The text below deals with one T cell receptor (beta chain). Its specificity is unknown. Sequenced by immunoSEQ multiplex PCR; TCRdb stores in-frame clones only, minus some. The table records tens of thousands of clones, around 93% of them present only once. The CDR3 contains 16 residues. Trimming pared 3 bases from V and 2 bases from J, leaving 12 bases between. Germline-derived CDR1 and CDR2 are KGHDR and SFDVKD. The data stem from a study of T cell responses to AZD1222 COVID-19 vaccine. Study results and caveats: Scientists sampled the repertoires only once the peak T cell response had passed. Spike-specific TCR depth and breadth grew after two AZD1222 doses.

The rearrangement joins TRBV24-1 to TRBJ2-2; tentatively, D is TRBD1 or TRBD2 (5 bases each). This TCR derives from an adult who received the AZD1222 COVID-19 vaccine. The source material was peripheral blood, sampled 28 days after the second AZD1222 dose. This CDR3 is CATSDERTSNTGELFF. The CDR3 region has the DNA TGTGCCACCAGTGATGAGCGGACAAGTAACACCGGGGAGCTGTTTTTT.